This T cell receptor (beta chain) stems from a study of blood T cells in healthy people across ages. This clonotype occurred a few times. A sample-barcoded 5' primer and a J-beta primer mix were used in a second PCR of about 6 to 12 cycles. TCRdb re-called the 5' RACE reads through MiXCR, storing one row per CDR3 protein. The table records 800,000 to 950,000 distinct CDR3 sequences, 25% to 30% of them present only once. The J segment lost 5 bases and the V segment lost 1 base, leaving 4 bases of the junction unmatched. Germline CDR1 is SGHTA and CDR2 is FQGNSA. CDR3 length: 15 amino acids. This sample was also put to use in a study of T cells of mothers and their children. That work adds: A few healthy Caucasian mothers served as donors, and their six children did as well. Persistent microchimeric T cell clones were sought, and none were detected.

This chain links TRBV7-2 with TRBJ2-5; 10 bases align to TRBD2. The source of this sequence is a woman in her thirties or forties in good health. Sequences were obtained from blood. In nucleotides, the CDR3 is TGTGCCAGCAGCTTAGAAGCGGGGGGGTTTGAGACCCAGTACTTC. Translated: CASSLEAGGFETQYF.